The 27 T cell receptor beta chains listed next were all sequenced from one sample in a study of cytomegalovirus exposure and HLA in healthy donors. This PCR relied on a set of 60 Vbeta primers and 13 Jbeta primers. Sequencing was performed with immunoSEQ multiplex PCR; in TCRdb, only in-frame clones are kept and a portion is missing. The table shows about 140,000 clones, with over 65% occurring only once. Sequencing used PBMCs. All receptors derive from a woman under 40 in good health and CMV-seronegative.

As regards this clone: This specimen includes other DNA sequences encoding the same CDR3. Here the CDR3 DNA reads TGTGCCAGTAGTATCGGGGGGAACACCGGGGAGCTGTTTTTT. Translating gives CASSIGGNTGELFF. The J gene is TRBJ2-2, the V gene TRBV19; TRBD2 is a possible D gene (6 bases). The CDR3 consists of 14 residues. CDR1 and CDR2 from the germline V gene are LNHDA and SQIVND (reference sequence). The V end was cut by 3 bases, the J end by 1 base, with 6 bases between.

This chain links TRBV11-2 with TRBJ2-3; TRBD2 aligns across 14 bases. This CDR3 is built from 13 residues. Germline V gene sequence: CDR1 SGHAT, CDR2 FQNNGV. CDR3 protein: CATGLAGVSTQYF. The CDR3 DNA reads as TGTGCTACGGGACTAGCGGGAGTAAGTACGCAGTATTTT.

The chain employs TRBV6-4 and TRBJ2-3, with 10 bases matching TRBD2. The junction had 3 bases not matched to a gene; V was cut back by 2 bases and J by 1 base. Germline V gene sequence: CDR1 MRHNA, CDR2 SNTAGT. This CDR3 comprises 16 residues. In DNA form, the CDR3 reads TGTGCCAGCAGTGACCGAGCGGGAGGGGGCACAGATACGCAGTATTTT. Its protein product is CASSDRAGGGTDTQYF.

The chain joins TRBV7-2 to TRBJ1-6, with a possible D match to TRBD1 (6 bases). The V gene's germline CDR1 is SGHTA and CDR2 FQGNSA. The CDR3 is made up of 16 amino acids. Trimming took off 5 bases at V and 7 bases at J, with 18 bases between the two ends. The CDR3 spells CASSPLSTGTNSPLHF. The CDR3 DNA sequence: TGTGCCAGCAGCCCCCTCTCGACAGGAACGAATTCACCCCTCCACTTT.

The genes are TRBV9 and TRBJ2-3; 9 bases align to TRBD1. The V and J ends lost 4 bases and 3 bases, in that order; junction bases with no gene match: 6. CDR3 length: 15 residues. Per germline, CDR1 SGDLS and CDR2 YYNGEE. CDR3 region: CASSPDRGVTDTQYF. The CDR3 coding sequence is TGTGCCAGCAGCCCCGACAGGGGGGTTACAGATACGCAGTATTTT.

This chain links TRBV7-3 with TRBJ2-5; 7 positions match TRBD2. The CDR3 totals 15 residues. V trimming: 3 bases; J trimming: 3 bases; junction bases outside the gene matches: 7. Germline-derived CDR1 and CDR2 are SGHTA and FQGTGA. CDR3 bases: TGTGCCAGCAGCTTGATGGGGGGAGGGGAAGAGACCCAGTACTTC. This codes for CASSLMGGGEETQYF.

V and J are TRBV19 and TRBJ1-2; tentatively, D is TRBD1 (6 bases). Trimming left V 3 bases short and J 4 bases short, with 12 bases between. This CDR3 spans 14 amino acids. CDR1 and CDR2 from the germline V gene are LNHDA and SQIVND (reference sequence). The DNA for the CDR3 is TGTGCCAGTAGTATGGGGGCCATTACCTATGGCTACACCTTC. Amino acids: CASSMGAITYGYTF.

This chain's CDR3 is CATSSPGGPGDTQYF. The CDR3 region has the DNA TGTGCCACGAGCTCCCCGGGAGGGCCGGGAGATACGCAGTATTTT. The chain links TRBV28 to TRBJ2-3; 8 bases line up with TRBD2. The germline gives CDR1 MDHEN, CDR2 SYDVKM. After removal of 10 bases from V and 5 bases from J, the junction contained 14 bases not matched to a gene. This CDR3 is 15 amino acids long.

The rearrangement links TRBV7-9 to TRBJ2-3, with 7 bases aligning to TRBD1. There are 15 residues in the CDR3. CDR1 is SEHNR and CDR2 is FQNEAQ in the germline V gene (reference sequence). Losses at the gene ends were 4 bases for V and 4 bases for J; bases not matched to a gene: 8. The CDR3 DNA sequence: TGTGCCAGCAGCTCCCGACAGGGTCGGGCAGATACGCAGTATTTT. Encoded protein: CASSSRQGRADTQYF.

Only a few counts were recorded for this clone. The chain uses TRBV5-1 and TRBJ2-1; TRBD1 agrees at 9 bases. The CDR3 spans 15 residues. Germline CDR1 and CDR2: SGHRS and YFSETQ. V lost 2 bases to trimming and J lost 4 bases; unmatched junction nucleotides: 4. The CDR3 DNA reads as TGCGCCAGCAGCTTCCGGGACAGGGAGTACAATGAGCAGTTCTTC. Translation: CASSFRDREYNEQFF. The complete variable domain, with remaining parts taken from reference TRBV5-1 and TRBJ2-1, reads KAGVTQTPRYLIKTRGQQVTLSCSPISGHRSVSWYQQTPGQGLQFLFEYFSETQRNKGNFPGRFSGRQFSNSRSEMNVSTLELGDSALYLCASSFRDREYNEQFFGPGTRLTVL.

The chain joins TRBV30 to TRBJ2-7; the match to TRBD1 covers 8 bases. The germline gives CDR1 GTSNPN, CDR2 SVGIG (reference sequence). V shed 1 base and J 4 bases; nucleotides not matched to a gene: 6. The CDR3 consists of 14 residues. CDR3 sequence reads: CAWSGPGQGYEQYV. The DNA for the CDR3 is TGTGCCTGGAGTGGGCCCGGACAGGGATACGAGCAGTACGTC.

This clone turned up a few times. This chain connects TRBV29-1 to TRBJ2-1; 13 bases are shared with TRBD2. Germline V gene sequence: CDR1 SQVTM, CDR2 ANQGSEA. Trimming took 4 bases from V and 0 from J; bases not matched to a gene: 6. The CDR3 contains 17 residues. The CDR3 region has the DNA TGCAGCGTTGGGACTAGCGGGAGACCGGACTCCTACAATGAGCAGTTCTTC. As protein: CSVGTSGRPDSYNEQFF.

This clone is medium-sized by share. This chain joins TRBV7-3 and TRBJ1-1; maybe TRBD1 (6 bases). The CDR3 totals 12 residues. The germline V gene encodes CDR1 SGHTA and CDR2 FQGTGA. V was cut by 5 bases and J by 8 bases, with 12 bases left in between. CDR3 bases: TGTGCCAGCAGCGGAGAGGGGACAGAAGCTTTCTTT. It specifies CASSGEGTEAFF.

The chain has TRBV18 and TRBJ1-1; no firm D call. Trimming removed 3 bases from V and 0 bases from J, with 14 bases in between. The germline V gene has CDR1 KGHSH and CDR2 LQKENI. This CDR3 comprises 16 residues. The CDR3 region has the DNA TGTGCCAGCTCACCGGAGTTGGCTTATATGAACACTGAAGCTTTCTTT. This translates into CASSPELAYMNTEAFF. The whole variable domain, filled in from reference TRBV18 and TRBJ1-1, reads NAGVMQNPRHLVRRRGQEARLRCSPMKGHSHVYWYRQLPEEGLKFMVYLQKENIIDESGMPKERFSAEFPKEGPSILRIQQVVRGDSAAYFCASSPELAYMNTEAFFGQGTRLTVV.

In its sample, this clone was seen once. This chain links TRBV5-6 with TRBJ2-7; TRBD1 matches 7 bases. V lost 6 bases, J lost 3 bases, and 6 bases stayed unmatched. Germline V gene sequence: CDR1 SGHDT, CDR2 YYEEEE. The CDR3 is 13 amino acids. CDR3 in amino acids: CASTEGDSYEQYF. In DNA form, the CDR3 reads TGTGCCAGCACCGAAGGGGACAGCTACGAGCAGTACTTC.

This sequence joins TRBV7-9 and TRBJ1-2; D remains unclear. The ends were cut back, 0 bases at V and 6 bases at J, with 8 bases in the middle. Germline loops: CDR1 SEHNR, CDR2 FQNEAQ (reference sequence). There are 13 residues in the CDR3. The CDR3 coding sequence is TGTGCCAGCAGCTTAGCGCGAGTAGATGGCTACACCTTC. This sequence encodes CASSLARVDGYTF.

The chain links TRBV6-1 to TRBJ1-5; D might be TRBD1 (6 bases). Germline CDR1 is MNHNS and CDR2 is SASEGT. Between the trimmed V and J ends, which lost 1 base and 4 bases, there was a span of 11 bases. This CDR3 comprises 15 residues. The CDR3 here is CASSEVGTLNQPQHF. CDR3 sequence (DNA): TGTGCCAGCAGTGAAGTAGGGACACTTAATCAGCCCCAGCATTTT.

This clone appeared a few times. J is TRBJ2-1 and V is TRBV5-5; TRBD2 aligns across 8 bases. The CDR3 is 13 residues long. CDR1 is SGHKS, CDR2 YYEKEE, per germline (reference sequence). Trimming cost V 4 bases and J 9 bases; bases outside gene matches: 6. CDR3 sequence (DNA): TGTGCCAGCAGCCCGGGGGGGTCGGGTGAGCAGTTCTTC. Encoded protein: CASSPGGSGEQFF.

The chain recombines TRBV7-9 with TRBJ2-1; D not resolved. Germline values: CDR1 SEHNR, CDR2 FQNEAQ (reference sequence). Trimming took off 4 bases at V and 8 bases at J, with 12 bases between the two ends. CDR3 size: 13 residues. The CDR3 region is CASSWSNRDEQFF. For the CDR3, the DNA is TGTGCCAGCAGCTGGTCGAATCGCGATGAGCAGTTCTTC. Drawing the rest from reference TRBV7-9 and TRBJ2-1, the complete variable domain is DTGVSQNPRHKITKRGQNVTFRCDPISEHNRLYWYRQTLGQGPEFLTYFQNEAQLEKSRLLSDRFSAERPKGSFSTLEIQRTEQGDSAMYLCASSWSNRDEQFFGPGTRLTVL.

The chain links TRBV6-5 to TRBJ1-5; 7 bases line up with TRBD1. V dropped 6 bases and J dropped 5; count of bases not matched to a gene: 7. This CDR3 spans 14 amino acids. The germline V gene encodes CDR1 MNHEY and CDR2 SVGAGI. The CDR3 coding sequence is TGTGCCAGCAGCCACAGGGGATGGGATCAGCCCCAGCATTTT. This codes for CASSHRGWDQPQHF.

The chain uses TRBV6-5 and TRBJ2-2; the D gene is possibly TRBD2 (6 bases). CDR1 MNHEY and CDR2 SVGAGI come from the germline V gene. This CDR3 contains 15 residues. Trimming stripped 5 bases from V and 2 bases from J, with 12 bases between. The DNA for the CDR3 is TGTGCCAGCAGTAGAGCGGGTTCCAACACCGGGGAGCTGTTTTTT. It yields the protein CASSRAGSNTGELFF.

The chain joins TRBV18 to TRBJ1-1; no clear D. Per germline, CDR1 KGHSH and CDR2 LQKENI. The V end lost 3 bases, the J end lost 5 bases, and 10 bases lay between the germline ends. The CDR3 covers 13 residues. The chain's CDR3 is CASSPLHTTEAFF. The CDR3 DNA sequence: TGTGCCAGCTCACCTTTACACACGACTGAAGCTTTCTTT.

In its sample, this clone was seen once. This chain uses TRBV11-2 with TRBJ2-1, with D tentatively TRBD2 (6 bases). CDR1 SGHAT and CDR2 FQNNGV come from the germline V gene. Trimming removed 1 base at V and 5 bases at J, with 12 bases between. This CDR3 has 15 residues. CDR3 sequence reads: CASSLAASAHNEQFF. In DNA form, the CDR3 reads TGTGCCAGCAGCTTAGCGGCTAGCGCTCACAATGAGCAGTTCTTC.

This clone was counted only a few times. The rearrangement links TRBV7-3 to TRBJ2-3; 12 bases line up with TRBD2. The CDR3 totals 16 residues. Germline trimming cut 4 bases from V and 3 bases from J; bases unmatched to any gene: 5. Germline CDR1 is SGHTA and CDR2 is FQGTGA. CDR3 in DNA: TGTGCCAGCAGCTCCGGACTAGCGGGGTCTACAGATACGCAGTATTTT. Amino acids: CASSSGLAGSTDTQYF.

This rearrangement joins TRBV15 to TRBJ2-7; 7 nucleotides match TRBD1. The CDR3 contains 16 residues. V lost 2 bases, J lost 7 bases, and 14 bases stayed unmatched. From germline, CDR1 is LNHNV and CDR2 YYDKDF (reference sequence). This CDR3 reads CATSRQRDSGVGEQYF. The CDR3 DNA reads TGTGCCACCAGCAGACAAAGGGACAGTGGCGTGGGTGAGCAGTACTTC.

The table lists this clone with a few counts. This chain links TRBV19 with TRBJ2-5; TRBD2 matches at 7 bases. Germline V gene sequence: CDR1 LNHDA, CDR2 SQIVND (reference sequence). The CDR3 extends over 13 amino acids. J was trimmed by 2 bases and V by 5 bases; bases with no gene match: 2. The CDR3 DNA reads TGTGCCAGTAGTTTCGGGGGGCAAGAGACCCAGTACTTC. Its protein is CASSFGGQETQYF.

V usage is TRBV5-1 and J usage is TRBJ1-1, with D possibly TRBD1 on 5 matching bases. The length of the CDR3 is 15 residues. The V gene lost 6 bases and the J gene lost 3 bases, with 18 bases spanning the gap. Germline V gene data show CDR1 as SGHRS and CDR2 as YFSETQ. The CDR3 nucleotides read TGCGCCAGCACGGATCCTCAGGGAGGGTACACTGAAGCTTTCTTT. Its protein product is CASTDPQGGYTEAFF.